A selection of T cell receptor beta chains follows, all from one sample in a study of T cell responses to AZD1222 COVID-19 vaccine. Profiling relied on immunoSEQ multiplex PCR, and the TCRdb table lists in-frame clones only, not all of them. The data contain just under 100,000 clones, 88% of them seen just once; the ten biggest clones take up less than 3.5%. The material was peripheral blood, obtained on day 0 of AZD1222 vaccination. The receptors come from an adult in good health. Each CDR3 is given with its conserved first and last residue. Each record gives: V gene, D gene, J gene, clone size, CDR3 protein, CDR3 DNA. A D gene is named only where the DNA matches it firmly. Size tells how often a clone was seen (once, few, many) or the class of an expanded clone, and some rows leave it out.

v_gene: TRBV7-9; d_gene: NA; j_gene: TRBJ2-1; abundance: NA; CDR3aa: CASRLMTGPTEQFF; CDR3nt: TGTGCCAGCAGGCTTATGACGGGACCTACTGAGCAGTTCTTC
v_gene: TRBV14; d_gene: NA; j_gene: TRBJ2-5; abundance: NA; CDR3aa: CASSQAVQARTQYF; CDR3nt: TGTGCCAGCAGCCAAGCTGTCCAGGCGAGGACCCAGTACTTC
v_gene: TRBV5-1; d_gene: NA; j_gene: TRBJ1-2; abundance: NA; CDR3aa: CASSLAGGQVGYTF; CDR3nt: TGCGCCAGCAGCTTGGCCGGGGGGCAGGTTGGCTACACCTTC
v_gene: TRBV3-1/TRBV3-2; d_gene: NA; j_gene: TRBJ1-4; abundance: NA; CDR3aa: CASSQDLGSYNEKLFF; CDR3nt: TGTGCCAGCAGCCAAGATCTTGGCAGTTATAATGAAAAACTGTTTTTT
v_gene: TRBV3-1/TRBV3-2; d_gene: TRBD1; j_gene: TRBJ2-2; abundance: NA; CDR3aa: CASSRTGGTGELFF; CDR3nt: TGTGCCAGCAGTCGGACAGGGGGCACCGGGGAGCTGTTTTTT
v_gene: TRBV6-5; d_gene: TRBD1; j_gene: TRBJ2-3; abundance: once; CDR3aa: CASTNRGNTDTQYF; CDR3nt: TGTGCCAGCACCAACAGGGGGAACACAGATACGCAGTATTTT
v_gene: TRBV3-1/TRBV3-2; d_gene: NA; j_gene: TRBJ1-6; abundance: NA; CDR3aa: CASSQPPGGRGGSPLHF; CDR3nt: TGTGCCAGCAGCCAACCCCCCGGAGGCAGGGGAGGTTCACCCCTCCACTTT
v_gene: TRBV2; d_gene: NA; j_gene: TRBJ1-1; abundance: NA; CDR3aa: CASSPTREAFF; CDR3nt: TGTGCCAGCAGCCCGACACGTGAAGCTTTCTTT
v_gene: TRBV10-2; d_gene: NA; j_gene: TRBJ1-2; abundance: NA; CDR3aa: CASSELESYGYTF; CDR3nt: TGCGCCAGCAGTGAGTTAGAATCTTATGGCTACACCTTC
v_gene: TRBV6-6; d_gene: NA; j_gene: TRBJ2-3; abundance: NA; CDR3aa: CASSFTGTDTQYF; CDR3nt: TGTGCCAGCAGTTTCACAGGGACAGATACGCAGTATTTT